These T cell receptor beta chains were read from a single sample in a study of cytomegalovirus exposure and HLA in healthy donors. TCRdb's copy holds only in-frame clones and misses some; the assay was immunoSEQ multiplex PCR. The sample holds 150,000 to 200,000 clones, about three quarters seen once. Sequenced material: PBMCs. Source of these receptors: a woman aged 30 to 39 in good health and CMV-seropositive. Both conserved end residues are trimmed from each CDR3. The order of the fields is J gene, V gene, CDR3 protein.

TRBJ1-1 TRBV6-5 ASRGQGSTEAF
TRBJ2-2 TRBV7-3 ASSSLGGPGTGELF
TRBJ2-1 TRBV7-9 ASSQGLGGTEQF
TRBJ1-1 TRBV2 ATLYLSKRQGMNTEAF
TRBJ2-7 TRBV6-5 ASSRSGRDLYEQY
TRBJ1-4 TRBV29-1 SFRIRQSEKLF
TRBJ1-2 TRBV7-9 ASSLTSGGAGYGYT
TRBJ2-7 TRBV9 ASSVDGGASYEQY
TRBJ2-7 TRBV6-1 ASETGTNYEQY
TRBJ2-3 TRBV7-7 ASSDGTGGTDTQY
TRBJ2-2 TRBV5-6 ASSFLSGTGELF
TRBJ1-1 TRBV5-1 ASSLESKEAF
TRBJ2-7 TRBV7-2 ASSSERSSYEQY
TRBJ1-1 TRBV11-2 ASSPLGQPNTEAF
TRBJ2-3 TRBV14 ASSSLGGREDTQY
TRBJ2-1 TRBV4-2 ASSPSGRWNEQF
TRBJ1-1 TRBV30 ACTPGQGANTEAF
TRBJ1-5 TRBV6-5 ASSYKGGKPQH
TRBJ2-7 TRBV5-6 ASSLGGQGFYEQY
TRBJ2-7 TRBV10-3 AISDSSYEQY
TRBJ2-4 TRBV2 ASEGPGGGGPSEDIQY